One and the same sample provided the 7 T cell receptor beta chains below, sequenced in a study of identical twins. TCRdb ran MiXCR on the 5' RACE reads and lists one entry per CDR3 protein. The sample holds 450,000 or so distinct CDR3 sequences; roughly 26% are singletons and the top ten take 2.9%. Another study also made use of these data, one on T cells expressing NK-cell markers.

Sequencing input: CD4+ T cells sorted from blood. Source of these receptors: a woman in her late teens or twenties in good health.

The J gene is TRBJ1-2, the V gene TRBV10-2, with TRBD1 matching over 8 bases. CDR3 size: 15 residues. V lost 7 bases, J lost 4 bases, and 11 bases stayed unmatched. Germline CDR1 and CDR2: WSHSY and SAAADI. The CDR3 is CASTSGQGRSYGYTF. CDR3 DNA: TGCGCCAGCACGTCCGGACAGGGACGAAGCTATGGCTACACCTTC.

This clonotype has only a few counts. V is TRBV27 and J is TRBJ2-7; TRBD1 agrees at 9 bases. The CDR3 covers 14 residues. After removal of 7 bases from V and 8 bases from J, the junction contained 12 bases not matched to a gene. Germline lookup yields CDR1 MNHEY and CDR2 SMNVEV (reference sequence). CDR3 DNA: TGTGCCAGCACCGCGGACAGGGGCGGTGGGAAGCAGTACTTC. Amino acid sequence: CASTADRGGGKQYF.

The gene calls are TRBV20-1 and TRBJ2-5; no clear D. The germline V and J ends were trimmed by 2 bases and 1 base, with 14 bases remaining between them. The CDR3 sequence is 15 residues long. Germline lookup yields CDR1 DFQATT and CDR2 SNEGSKA (reference sequence). CDR3 coding DNA: TGCAGTGCTAGACCCCTTAGGCCGACCCAAGAGACCCAGTACTTC. Its translation is CSARPLRPTQETQYF.

This clonotype has more than one count but fewer than ten. This chain connects TRBV12-3 or TRBV12-4 to TRBJ2-7, with 10 positions matching TRBD1. V lost 5 bases and J lost 3; bases outside the gene matches: 7. The CDR3 loop spans 15 amino acids. The CDR3 here is CASSRKGQGGYEQYF. CDR3 DNA: TGTGCCAGCAGTCGAAAAGGACAGGGGGGCTACGAGCAGTACTTC.

The chain is built from TRBV7-2 and TRBJ2-5; D is perhaps TRBD1 or TRBD2 (6 bases each). Germline assignment: CDR1 SGHTA and CDR2 FQGNSA. The germline V and J ends were trimmed by 7 bases and 6 bases, with 15 bases remaining between them. The CDR3 consists of 13 residues. The CDR3 sequence is CASTVKGGQTQYF. DNA of the CDR3: TGTGCCAGCACCGTAAAGGGGGGCCAGACCCAGTACTTC.

In this sample, this clonotype turned up a few times. The chain carries TRBV7-9 and TRBJ1-2; D ambiguous. This CDR3 is built from 14 residues. Germline V gene data show CDR1 as SEHNR and CDR2 as FQNEAQ (reference sequence). V dropped 0 bases and J dropped 4 bases, with 9 bases sitting between them. CDR3 region: CASSLALGPYGYTF. As DNA, the CDR3 is TGTGCCAGCAGCTTAGCGCTAGGTCCCTATGGCTACACCTTC.

This clonotype appeared a few times. The chain is built from TRBV4-2 and TRBJ2-5; D uncertain. This CDR3 contains 15 residues. Trimming shortened V by 6 bases and J by 2 bases, and 16 bases separated the two germline ends. CDR1 is LGHNA and CDR2 is YNFKEQ in the germline V gene. The CDR3 sequence: CASSPLAGEQETQYF. The CDR3 DNA is TGTGCCAGCAGTCCCCTGGCAGGCGAACAAGAGACCCAGTACTTC.